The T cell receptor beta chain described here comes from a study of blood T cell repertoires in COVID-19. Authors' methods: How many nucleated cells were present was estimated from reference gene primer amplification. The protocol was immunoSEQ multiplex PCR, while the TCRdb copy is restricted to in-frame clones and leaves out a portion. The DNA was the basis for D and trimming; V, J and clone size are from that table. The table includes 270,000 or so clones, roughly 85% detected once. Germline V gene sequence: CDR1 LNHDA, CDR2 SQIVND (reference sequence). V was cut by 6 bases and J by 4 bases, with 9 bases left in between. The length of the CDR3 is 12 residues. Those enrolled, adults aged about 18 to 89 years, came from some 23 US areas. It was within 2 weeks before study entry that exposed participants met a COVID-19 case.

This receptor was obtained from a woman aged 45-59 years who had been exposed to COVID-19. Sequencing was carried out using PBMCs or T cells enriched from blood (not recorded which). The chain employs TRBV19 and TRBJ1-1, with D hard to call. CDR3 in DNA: TGTGCCAGTAGGAAGAGTGGCACTGAAGCTTTCTTT. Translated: CASRKSGTEAFF.